The 22 T cell receptor beta chains presented below share a single source sample, sequenced in a study of human T cells and chemical hapten exposure. Indicated time point: healthy volunteer bleed at 2 weeks. Whole blood, unfractionated, served as the material for total RNA extraction. From the RACE reads, TCRdb called clonotypes with MiXCR, one entry per CDR3 protein. The sample includes tens of thousands of distinct CDR3 sequences, around 4.1% of them seen just once. The specimen was whole blood. These receptors all stem from a female donor in good health. Some clones in this sample may be carry-over from other donors' samples.

In this sample, this clonotype turned up many times. The chain has TRBV18 and TRBJ2-5, with a tentative D call TRBD2 (5 bases). Germline V gene data show CDR1 as KGHSH and CDR2 as LQKENI. The CDR3 is 14 amino acids. V was clipped by 2 bases and J by 3 bases, with 10 bases between them. CDR3 in amino acids: CASSPLERKETQYF. CDR3 coding DNA: TGTGCCAGCTCACCATTGGAGCGGAAAGAGACCCAGTACTTC.

This clonotype was seen at least ten times. V and J are TRBV29-1 and TRBJ2-1; TRBD1 matches at 9 bases. Trimming removed 4 bases from V and 4 bases from J; junction bases left unmatched: 2. CDR1 SQVTM and CDR2 ANQGSEA come from the germline V gene. This CDR3 spans 13 amino acids. The CDR3 nucleotides are TGCAGCGTTGGCGGGACAGGGTACAATGAGCAGTTCTTC. Its translation: CSVGGTGYNEQFF.

The chain joins TRBV4-1 to TRBJ2-1; 7 bases map to TRBD2. Germline V lookup: CDR1 MGHRA, CDR2 YSYEKL. The CDR3 totals 14 residues. The CDR3 spells CASGWESSYNEQFF. The CDR3 DNA sequence: TGCGCTAGCGGGTGGGAGAGCTCCTACAATGAGCAGTTCTTC.

This clonotype came up many times. The chain carries TRBV3-1 and TRBJ1-1; 9 positions agree with TRBD1. Germline lookup yields CDR1 LGHDT and CDR2 YNNKEL (reference sequence). CDR3 size: 18 residues. Trimming removed 5 bases from V and 2 bases from J; junction bases left unmatched: 15. Here the CDR3 reads CASSGHRGRNRLNTEAFF. The CDR3 nucleotides read TGTGCCAGCAGCGGTCACAGGGGGCGAAACAGGCTTAACACTGAAGCTTTCTTT.

This clonotype was counted only a few times. CDR3 loop: CSARDAGGDSPLHF. The DNA of the CDR3 is TGCAGTGCTAGAGATGCGGGTGGAGATTCACCCCTCCACTTT. V gene TRBV20-1 combines with J gene TRBJ1-6, with D hard to call. CDR1 DFQATT and CDR2 SNEGSKA come from the germline V gene (reference sequence). Trimming shortened V by 0 bases and J by 8 bases, and 11 bases separated the two germline ends. This CDR3 contains 14 residues.

This clonotype was counted a few times. The chain recombines TRBV12-3 or TRBV12-4 with TRBJ2-7; no definite D call. The CDR3 runs to 13 residues. V was cut by 6 bases and J by 3 bases, with 12 bases left in between. The CDR3 sequence is CASSHTSFYEQYF. The CDR3 coding sequence is TGTGCCAGCAGCCATACCTCTTTCTACGAGCAGTACTTC.

This clonotype was observed at least ten times. The chain couples TRBV7-3 to TRBJ2-1; tentatively, D is TRBD2 (5 bases). The CDR3 has 15 amino acids. Germline V gene data show CDR1 as SGHTA and CDR2 as FQGTGA. V lost 1 base to trimming and J lost 7 bases, with 14 bases between them. CDR3 sequence reads: CASSLIAGEANEQFF. The CDR3 DNA is TGTGCCAGCAGCTTAATCGCGGGTGAGGCGAATGAGCAGTTCTTC.

This clonotype came up many times. The chain links TRBV5-1 to TRBJ1-1; the match to TRBD1 covers 7 bases. Germline V gene lookup returns CDR1 SGHRS and CDR2 YFSETQ. V trimming: 1 base; J trimming: 2 bases; junction bases outside the gene matches: 5. This CDR3 has 15 amino acids. CDR3 nucleotides: TGCGCCAGCAGCTTGCTTCCAGGGGGAAACACTGAAGCTTTCTTT. It specifies CASSLLPGGNTEAFF.

In its sample, this clonotype was seen many times. This sequence joins TRBV7-6 and TRBJ2-3; 12 bases are shared with TRBD2. V lost 5 bases, J lost 14 bases, and 20 bases stayed unmatched. This CDR3 region has 17 residues. Germline V CDR1 and CDR2: SGHVS, FNYEAQ. The CDR3 region is CASSPGLASGGAVILYF. As DNA, the CDR3 is TGTGCCAGCAGCCCGGGGTTGGCTAGCGGGGGGGCCGTCATTTTGTATTTT.

This clonotype was recorded a few times. This chain connects TRBV30 to TRBJ1-1; D unclear. V was trimmed by 0 bases and J by 1 base, leaving 15 bases between them. The germline gives CDR1 GTSNPN, CDR2 SVGIG (reference sequence). The CDR3 contains 16 residues. In DNA, the CDR3 is TGTGCCTGGAGTGTCCCAGGAATCAGGAGGAACACTGAAGCTTTCTTT. This sequence encodes CAWSVPGIRRNTEAFF. The complete variable domain, with remaining parts taken from reference TRBV30 and TRBJ1-1, reads SQTIHQWPATLVQPVGSPLSLECTVEGTSNPNLYWYRQAAGRGLQLLFYSVGIGQISSEVPQNLSASRPQDRQFILSSKKLLLSDSGFYLCAWSVPGIRRNTEAFFGQGTRLTVV.

For this clonotype: A much more abundant neighbour one base away suggests this may be a read error. The chain recombines TRBV29-1 with TRBJ2-6; D may be TRBD1 (6 bases). Looked up from germline, CDR1 is SQVTM and CDR2 is ANQGSEA. The CDR3 sequence is 14 residues long. The CDR3 reads CSVRNRAGANVLSF. Written as DNA, the CDR3 is TGCAGCGTTAGAAACAGGGCTGGGGCCAACGTCCTGTCTTTC.

The sample holds many counts of this clonotype. The chain couples TRBV6-6 to TRBJ1-2, with D unresolved. Germline V gives CDR1 MNHNY, CDR2 SVGAGI (reference sequence). CDR3 length: 11 residues. The V end lost 0 bases, the J end lost 5 bases, and 1 base lay between the germline ends. CDR3 loop: CASSYSYGYTF. The CDR3 DNA reads as TGTGCCAGCAGTTACTCGTATGGCTACACCTTC.

This clonotype was detected only a few times. The chain carries TRBV2 and TRBJ1-6; D gene ambiguous. The CDR3 totals 14 residues. Trimming shortened V by 9 bases and J by 10 bases, and 19 bases separated the two germline ends. Germline CDR1 and CDR2: SNHLY and FYNNEI. CDR3 nucleotide sequence: TGTGCCAGTACATTCCTGGTGACTGGCTCACCCCTCCACTTT. This sequence encodes CASTFLVTGSPLHF.

V usage is TRBV24-1 and J usage is TRBJ2-7; no clear D gene. The CDR3 has 13 amino acids. Between the trimmed V and J ends, which lost 3 bases and 5 bases, there was a span of 10 bases. Germline lookup yields CDR1 KGHDR and CDR2 SFDVKD. The DNA of the CDR3 is TGTGCCACCAGTGATCCCCCAAGAAACGAGCAGTACTTC. It is translated as CATSDPPRNEQYF.

This clonotype was recorded many times. The V call is TRBV7-9, the J call TRBJ1-3; D ambiguous. Germline CDR1 and CDR2: SEHNR and FQNEAQ (reference sequence). The CDR3 spans 15 residues. The CDR3 region is CAEGAVSYSGNTIYF. The CDR3 DNA sequence: TGTGCGGAGGGTGCGGTTTCCTACTCTGGAAACACCATATATTTT.

The table lists this clonotype with many counts. The V call is TRBV12-3 or TRBV12-4, the J call TRBJ1-6; possibly TRBD1 for D (5 bases). Trimming removed 6 bases at V and 7 bases at J, with 13 bases between. This CDR3 is built from 14 residues. CDR3 loop: CASSAGTLNSPLHF. Here the CDR3 DNA reads TGTGCCAGCAGCGCCGGGACCTTGAATTCACCCCTCCACTTT.

This clonotype was seen many times. The J gene is TRBJ2-1, the V gene TRBV24-1; 10 bases match TRBD2. The CDR3 spans 14 residues. J was trimmed by 9 bases and V by 4 bases; bases with no gene match: 5. Germline CDR1 reads KGHDR; CDR2 reads SFDVKD. Here the CDR3 DNA reads TGTGCCACCAGTGACCCCAGCGGGGGGGTTGAGCAGTTCTTC. It specifies CATSDPSGGVEQFF.

The table lists this clonotype with many counts. The chain combines TRBV7-3 with TRBJ1-6; 7 nucleotides match TRBD1. Germline V lookup: CDR1 SGHTA, CDR2 FQGTGA. The CDR3 is 21 amino acids. V shed 3 bases, J shed 0 bases, and the junction held 17 bases outside the gene matches. Here the CDR3 reads CASSFHTTNRGYYSYNSPLHF. The DNA for the CDR3 is TGTGCCAGCAGCTTTCACACGACGAACAGGGGTTACTACTCCTATAATTCACCCCTCCACTTT.

This clonotype was detected ten times or more. The rearrangement uses TRBV20-1 and TRBJ2-5, with 8 bases matching TRBD2. After removal of 3 bases from V and 4 bases from J, the junction contained 16 bases not matched to a gene. CDR3 size: 17 residues. CDR1 and CDR2 (germline): DFQATT, SNEGSKA (reference sequence). Written as DNA, the CDR3 is TGCAGTGCTAGGGGATTTGTAGCGGGGAAGATGCGAGAGACCCAGTACTTC. The encoded protein is CSARGFVAGKMRETQYF.

The rearrangement links TRBV4-1 to TRBJ1-1, with TRBD1 as a possible D gene (5 bases). The CDR3 is 15 residues long. CDR1 is MGHRA, CDR2 YSYEKL, per germline. V dropped 2 bases and J dropped 8 bases, with 18 bases sitting between them. The CDR3 region is CASSQSGFRGTEAFF. The CDR3 bases are TGCGCCAGCAGCCAATCAGGGTTTCGGGGGACCGAAGCTTTCTTT.

This clonotype occurred a few times. The chain recombines TRBV7-2 with TRBJ2-3; 15 bases align to TRBD2. V lost 1 base and J lost 0; bases outside the gene matches: 8. The CDR3 totals 20 residues. Germline V gene lookup returns CDR1 SGHTA and CDR2 FQGNSA. In DNA, the CDR3 is TGTGCCAGCAGCTTAGAGCCGGGACTAGCGGGGGGCCTTAGCACAGATACGCAGTATTTT. This translates into CASSLEPGLAGGLSTDTQYF.

This clonotype was detected a few times. The CDR3 DNA follows: TGTGCCACCAGTGATCCGACAGGGCCAGACAATGAGCAGTTCTTC. Its protein is CATSDPTGPDNEQFF. The chain is built from TRBV24-1 and TRBJ2-1; 7 positions agree with TRBD1. The CDR3 is made up of 15 amino acids. V lost 3 bases, J lost 5 bases, and 6 bases stayed unmatched. CDR1 KGHDR and CDR2 SFDVKD come from the germline V gene.